Following are 30 T cell receptor beta chains from one sample sequenced in a study of monozygotic twins with inflammatory bowel disease (dated by TCRdb to the late 2010s). The library was produced with 5' RACE. Sequencing relied on an Illumina HiSeq 2500. TCRdb reprocessed the reads and provides one entry for every CDR3 protein sequence; no DNA is given. This sample's table lists approximately 400,000 distinct CDR3 sequences. The ten largest clonotypes hold roughly 2.2% of the sample. Material for sequencing was blood. These receptors all come from a human donor with ulcerative colitis or Crohn's disease, or a healthy co-twin of an affected twin (not recorded which).

V is TRBV19 and J is TRBJ2-7; the TRBD2 assignment by TCRdb is unverifiable without DNA. Germline V gene sequence: CDR1 LNHDA, CDR2 SQIVND (reference sequence). The CDR3 is 14 residues long. CDR3: CASSGDYKGYEQYF.

The rearrangement uses TRBV5-1 and TRBJ2-1; with no DNA, the TCRdb D assignment of TRBD2 cannot be verified. The CDR3 spans 14 residues. The germline V gene has CDR1 SGHRS and CDR2 YFSETQ. CDR3 sequence: CASSVIAGSGEQFF.

J is TRBJ2-1 and V is TRBV15. CDR1 and CDR2 from the germline V gene are LNHNV and YYDKDF (reference sequence). There are 15 residues in the CDR3. The CDR3 sequence: CATSRDPTRYNEQFF.

This chain joins TRBV18 and TRBJ2-7; without DNA, the TCRdb call of TRBD2 cannot be checked. Germline V gene lookup returns CDR1 KGHSH and CDR2 LQKENI. This CDR3 has 16 amino acids. The CDR3 protein is CASSQWTSGTTYEQYF. Using reference TRBV18 and TRBJ2-7 for the parts outside the CDR3, the full variable domain is NAGVMQNPRHLVRRRGQEARLRCSPMKGHSHVYWYRQLPEEGLKFMVYLQKENIIDESGMPKERFSAEFPKEGPSILRIQQVVRGDSAAYFCASSQWTSGTTYEQYFGPGTRLTVT.

V gene TRBV6-6 combines with J gene TRBJ1-1; as DNA is missing, the TRBD1 call by TCRdb cannot be tested. This CDR3 has 13 amino acids. The germline CDR1 and CDR2 sequences are MNHNY and SVGAGI (reference sequence). This CDR3 is CASSYFGGSEAFF.

The CDR3 is CASSFSGAFYNEQFF. V and J are TRBV5-1 and TRBJ2-1; there is no DNA to check the TCRdb D call of TRBD2. CDR1 and CDR2 (germline): SGHRS, YFSETQ. CDR3 length: 15 amino acids.

The chain uses TRBV12-3 or TRBV12-4 and TRBJ2-5; TCRdb's D gene call, TRBD1, goes unchecked for lack of DNA. The length of the CDR3 is 16 residues. The CDR3 sequence is CASSLGYRPRRETQYF.

The chain joins TRBV5-1 to TRBJ2-7. From germline, CDR1 is SGHRS and CDR2 YFSETQ. This CDR3 comprises 13 residues. CDR3 loop: CASSFDPTYEQYF. Looking up the rest from reference TRBV5-1 and TRBJ2-7 gives the full variable domain: KAGVTQTPRYLIKTRGQQVTLSCSPISGHRSVSWYQQTPGQGLQFLFEYFSETQRNKGNFPGRFSGRQFSNSRSEMNVSTLELGDSALYLCASSFDPTYEQYFGPGTRLTVT.

V usage is TRBV6-5 and J usage is TRBJ1-6; TCRdb reports TRBD1, a call that lacks DNA to check it against. The CDR3 is 14 residues long. The germline V gene encodes CDR1 MNHEY and CDR2 SVGAGI. The CDR3 region is CASSYGRGHSPLHF.

This sequence joins TRBV12-3 or TRBV12-4 and TRBJ1-2; without DNA, the TCRdb call of TRBD1 cannot be checked. This CDR3 is built from 12 residues. This CDR3 reads CASNEDRQGYSF.

V gene TRBV6-2 or TRBV6-3 combines with J gene TRBJ2-1; TCRdb gives TRBD1 as the D gene, but with no DNA this cannot be confirmed. Germline assignment: CDR1 MNHEY and CDR2 SVGEGT. The CDR3 contains 12 residues. The CDR3 protein is CASSPQEAEQFF.

V is TRBV5-1 and J is TRBJ2-3; lacking DNA, the TRBD1 call made by TCRdb goes unchecked. Germline-derived CDR1 and CDR2 are SGHRS and YFSETQ. This CDR3 region has 14 residues. CDR3 residues: CASSITQGVDTQYF.

The chain recombines TRBV7-2 with TRBJ2-5; there is no DNA to check the TCRdb D call of TRBD2. The CDR3 has 15 amino acids. Looked up from germline, CDR1 is SGHTA and CDR2 is FQGNSA. CDR3 residues: CASSLAGSQRETQYF.

The V and J genes are TRBV7-2 and TRBJ2-2; there is no DNA to check the TCRdb D call of TRBD2. The CDR3 has 14 amino acids. CDR1 SGHTA and CDR2 FQGNSA come from the germline V gene. This CDR3 is CASSFGGVPGELFF. Full variable domain (missing parts from reference TRBV7-2 and TRBJ2-2): GAGVSQSPSNKVTEKGKDVELRCDPISGHTALYWYRQSLGQGLEFLIYFQGNSAPDKSGLPSDRFSAERTGGSVSTLTIQRTQQEDSAVYLCASSFGGVPGELFFGEGSRLTVL.

This chain uses TRBV29-1 with TRBJ1-1; lacking DNA, the TRBD1 call made by TCRdb goes unchecked. This CDR3 contains 15 residues. CDR1 and CDR2 (germline): SQVTM, ANQGSEA. The CDR3 is CSLTGDIPWNTEAFF.

The rearrangement uses TRBV28 and TRBJ1-2; TCRdb's D call of TRBD1 is untestable without DNA. In germline, CDR1 is MDHEN, CDR2 SYDVKM. The CDR3 has 16 amino acids. The CDR3: CASTRTPQGVNYGYTF.

The J gene is TRBJ2-5, the V gene TRBV18; TCRdb picks TRBD2, but there is no DNA to check that call. This CDR3 has 14 amino acids. CDR1 is KGHSH and CDR2 is LQKENI in the germline V gene. Here the CDR3 reads CASSPSPERGTQYF.

The genes are TRBV5-1 and TRBJ1-1; without DNA, the TCRdb call of TRBD1 cannot be checked. The CDR3 spans 14 residues. CDR1 and CDR2 (germline): SGHRS, YFSETQ. CDR3 residues: CASRLTGGLPEAFF.

The chain employs TRBV9 and TRBJ2-3. The CDR3 length is 15 residues. Per germline, CDR1 SGDLS and CDR2 YYNGEE. CDR3 residues: CASSSASMPRDTQYF.

The V and J genes are TRBV19 and TRBJ2-3. This CDR3 is 14 amino acids long. The germline V gene encodes CDR1 LNHDA and CDR2 SQIVND (reference sequence). The CDR3 is CASSIMGNTDTQYF.

The chain carries TRBV6-2 or TRBV6-3 and TRBJ2-1. CDR1 and CDR2 (germline): MNHEY, SVGEGT. The CDR3 consists of 16 residues. CDR3 residues: CASSYSTSQPHNEQFF.

The chain has TRBV7-2 and TRBJ2-1; TCRdb calls TRBD2, which cannot be checked without DNA. Germline lookup yields CDR1 SGHTA and CDR2 FQGNSA. This CDR3 spans 14 amino acids. This CDR3 reads CASSFLGPAAEQFF.

This sequence joins TRBV5-1 and TRBJ1-2; TCRdb's assignment of TRBD1 cannot be checked, as there is no DNA. This CDR3 comprises 18 residues. CDR1 SGHRS and CDR2 YFSETQ come from the germline V gene. CDR3 sequence: CASSLSSGQGRGNYGYTF.

The CDR3 sequence: CASQSLAGADTQYF. This chain links TRBV2 with TRBJ2-3; TCRdb's D call of TRBD2 is untestable without DNA. The CDR3 is 14 amino acids. The germline CDR1 and CDR2 sequences are SNHLY and FYNNEI.

CDR3 loop: CASSLAGSQETQYF. This chain links TRBV5-1 with TRBJ2-5. The CDR3 is 14 residues long. Germline CDR1 and CDR2: SGHRS and YFSETQ.

This rearrangement joins TRBV9 to TRBJ2-2; TCRdb calls TRBD2, which cannot be checked without DNA. Germline CDR1 is SGDLS and CDR2 is YYNGEE. CDR3 length: 15 amino acids. CDR3 amino acids: CASSVSPLNTGELFF.

The chain couples TRBV7-9 to TRBJ1-2. Germline V gene data show CDR1 as SEHNR and CDR2 as FQNEAQ (reference sequence). The CDR3 is made up of 13 amino acids. This CDR3 is CASTKDFVYGYTF.

This chain joins TRBV9 and TRBJ2-1; TCRdb picks TRBD2, but there is no DNA to check that call. Per the germline V gene, CDR1 is SGDLS and CDR2 is YYNGEE. This CDR3 has 15 amino acids. CDR3 residues: CASSVFGGDYNEQFF. Looking up the rest from reference TRBV9 and TRBJ2-1 gives the full variable domain: DSGVTQTPKHLITATGQRVTLRCSPRSGDLSVYWYQQSLDQGLQFLIQYYNGEERAKGNILERFSAQQFPDLHSELNLSSLELGDSALYFCASSVFGGDYNEQFFGPGTRLTVL.

The rearrangement joins TRBV29-1 to TRBJ2-3; absent DNA, TCRdb's TRBD1 call cannot be checked. This CDR3 contains 17 residues. Per germline, CDR1 SQVTM and CDR2 ANQGSEA. CDR3 loop: CSGGGRGGTPGADTQYF.

The chain couples TRBV20-1 to TRBJ2-7. The CDR3 consists of 11 residues. CDR1 and CDR2 (germline): DFQATT, SNEGSKA (reference sequence). The CDR3 reads CSASHFSEQYF.